These 9 T cell receptor beta chains were all obtained from the same sample, sequenced in a study of beta chain features in type 1 diabetes. Reverse transcription of all isolated RNA meant that expressed TCRB transcripts were sequenced. Clones were sequenced by immunoSEQ multiplex PCR, and TCRdb holds only the in-frame ones, with some missing. The sample includes around 200,000 clones, about 13% of them seen just once. Sequenced: central memory CD4+ T cells from blood. These receptors were obtained from a woman aged 18-30 years in good health.

This clone was detected a few times. The chain has TRBV9 and TRBJ1-2; TRBD1 might be the D (5 bases). There are 15 residues in the CDR3. Germline assignment: CDR1 SGDLS and CDR2 YYNGEE. The ends were cut back, 3 bases at V and 4 bases at J, with 16 bases in the middle. This chain's CDR3 is CASSEGLDGGYGYTF. DNA of the CDR3: TGTGCCAGCAGCGAGGGACTCGATGGAGGCTATGGCTACACCTTC.

The chain carries TRBV25-1 and TRBJ2-1, with 14 bases fitting TRBD2. Trimming removed 10 bases from V and 4 bases from J; junction bases left unmatched: 9. The CDR3 sequence is 16 residues long. Germline V gene data show CDR1 as MGHDK and CDR2 as SYGVNS. In nucleotides, the CDR3 is TGTGCCACAGGGACTAGCGGGAGAGGGGCTTACAATGAGCAGTTCTTC. Translated: CATGTSGRGAYNEQFF.

This clone was seen a handful of times. V gene TRBV9 combines with J gene TRBJ2-1; maybe TRBD1 (6 bases). The CDR3 is 16 residues long. The germline V and J ends were trimmed by 0 bases and 5 bases, with 15 bases remaining between them. Germline V gives CDR1 SGDLS, CDR2 YYNGEE. CDR3 in DNA: TGTGCCAGCAGCGTAGGGCTCAGGGGCCTTAACAATGAGCAGTTCTTC. It encodes CASSVGLRGLNNEQFF.

This clone was found a few times. The rearrangement links TRBV19 to TRBJ2-1; 9 nucleotides align to TRBD2. Germline-derived CDR1 and CDR2 are LNHDA and SQIVND (reference sequence). J gave up 9 bases and V 4 bases, and 13 bases lay outside the gene matches. The CDR3 has 16 residues. For the CDR3, the DNA is TGTGCCAGTAGTAGCGGGATAGCGGGAGAGGAGAGTGAGCAGTTCTTC. It is translated as CASSSGIAGEESEQFF.

This clone was seen more than once but under ten times. In DNA, the CDR3 is TGCGCCAGCAGCTTAGCGGTTCTGAGCACAGATACGCAGTATTTT. Protein: CASSLAVLSTDTQYF. This rearrangement joins TRBV5-1 to TRBJ2-3, with D possibly being TRBD2 (5 bases). The CDR3 runs to 15 residues. CDR1 is SGHRS and CDR2 is YFSETQ in the germline V gene. V lost 2 bases, J lost 0 bases, and 10 bases lay in between.

This clone was found a few times. V is TRBV5-5 and J is TRBJ2-7; TRBD1 matches at 8 bases. This CDR3 region has 12 residues. CDR1 and CDR2 (germline): SGHKS, YYEKEE (reference sequence). Losses at the gene ends were 3 bases for V and 7 bases for J; bases not matched to a gene: 3. CDR3 amino acids: CASSSRQGEQYF. The DNA for the CDR3 is TGTGCCAGCAGCTCACGACAGGGGGAGCAGTACTTC. Full variable domain (missing parts from reference TRBV5-5 and TRBJ2-7): DAGVTQSPTHLIKTRGQQVTLRCSPISGHKSVSWYQQVLGQGPQFIFQYYEKEERGRGNFPDRFSARQFPNYSSELNVNALLLGDSALYLCASSSRQGEQYFGPGTRLTVT.

The chain recombines TRBV29-1 with TRBJ1-4, with D perhaps matching TRBD1 (5 bases). This CDR3 contains 14 residues. Germline V gene lookup returns CDR1 SQVTM and CDR2 ANQGSEA. Trimming took 7 bases from V and 5 from J, leaving 17 bases between them. The CDR3 DNA follows: TGCAGCGCCTCTGGGGGACTGAGAAATGAAAAACTGTTTTTT. The encoded protein is CSASGGLRNEKLFF.

This clone was found a few times. The V and J genes are TRBV5-1 and TRBJ1-2; D ambiguous. Per germline, CDR1 SGHRS and CDR2 YFSETQ. V was pared by 2 bases and J by 3 bases, with 5 bases between. The CDR3 has 12 amino acids. CDR3 protein: CASSFPYYGYTF. For the CDR3, the DNA is TGCGCCAGCAGCTTCCCGTACTATGGCTACACCTTC.

This clone was recorded a few times. The CDR3 nucleotides read TGTGCCAGCAGCTTGAGTCTAGCGGGAGGGTTGAATGAGCAGTTCTTC. Translation gives CASSLSLAGGLNEQFF. This sequence joins TRBV5-4 and TRBJ2-1, with 12 bases matching TRBD2. Per the germline V gene, CDR1 is SGHNT and CDR2 is YYREEE (reference sequence). This CDR3 spans 16 amino acids. V gave up 1 base and J gave up 7 bases; unmatched junction bases: 6.